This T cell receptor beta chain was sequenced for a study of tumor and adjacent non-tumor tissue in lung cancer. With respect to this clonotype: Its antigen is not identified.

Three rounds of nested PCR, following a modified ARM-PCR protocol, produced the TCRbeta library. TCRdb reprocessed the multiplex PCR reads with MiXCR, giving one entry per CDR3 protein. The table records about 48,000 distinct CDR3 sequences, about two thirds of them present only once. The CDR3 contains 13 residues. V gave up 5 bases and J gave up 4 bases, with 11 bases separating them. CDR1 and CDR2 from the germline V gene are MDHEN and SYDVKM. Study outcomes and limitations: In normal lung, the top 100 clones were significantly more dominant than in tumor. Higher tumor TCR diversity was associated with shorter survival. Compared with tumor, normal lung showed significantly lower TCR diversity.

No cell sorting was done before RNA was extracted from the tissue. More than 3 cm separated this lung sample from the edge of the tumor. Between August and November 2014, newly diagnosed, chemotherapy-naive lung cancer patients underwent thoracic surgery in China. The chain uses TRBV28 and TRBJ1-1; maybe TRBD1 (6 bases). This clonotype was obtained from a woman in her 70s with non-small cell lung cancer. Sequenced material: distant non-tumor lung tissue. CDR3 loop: CASSQGRGTEAFF. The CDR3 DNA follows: TGTGCCAGCAGTCAGGGGAGGGGCACTGAAGCTTTCTTT.